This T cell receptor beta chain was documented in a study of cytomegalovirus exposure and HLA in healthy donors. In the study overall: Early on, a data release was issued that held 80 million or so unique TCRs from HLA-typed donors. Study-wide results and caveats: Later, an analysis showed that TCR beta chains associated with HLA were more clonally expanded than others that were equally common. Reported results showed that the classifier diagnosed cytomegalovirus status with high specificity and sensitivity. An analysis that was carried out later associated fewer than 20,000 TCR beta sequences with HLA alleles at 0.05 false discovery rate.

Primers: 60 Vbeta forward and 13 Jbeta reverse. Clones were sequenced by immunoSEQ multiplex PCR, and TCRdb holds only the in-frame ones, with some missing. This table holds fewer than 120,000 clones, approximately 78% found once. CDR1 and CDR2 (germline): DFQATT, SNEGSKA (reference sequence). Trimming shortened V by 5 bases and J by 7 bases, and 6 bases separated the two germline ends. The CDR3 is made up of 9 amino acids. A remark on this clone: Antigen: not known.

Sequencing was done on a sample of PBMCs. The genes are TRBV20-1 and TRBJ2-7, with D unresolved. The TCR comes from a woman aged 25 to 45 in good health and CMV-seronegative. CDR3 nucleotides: TGCAGTGCTCTGGAGGAGCAGTACTTC. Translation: CSALEEQYF.